This T cell receptor beta chain is drawn from a study of blood T cell repertoires in COVID-19. Turning to the study itself: Material from acute and convalescent COVID-19 was sourced from the United States, Italy and Spain. From T cells, B-cell-depleted T cells, or PBMCs came the material, which was cDNA or gDNA.

CDR3 length: 15 residues. Germline loops: CDR1 LNHDA, CDR2 SQIVND (reference sequence). Trimming took 6 bases from V and 8 from J; bases not matched to a gene: 11. Profiled with immunoSEQ multiplex PCR; TCRdb holds only in-frame clones, not every one. The table lists about 120,000 clones, about 90% of them singletons. The sample consisted of peripheral blood. The chain couples TRBV19 to TRBJ1-4, with 8 positions matching TRBD1. The TCR sequence derives from a woman in her 70s with acute or convalescent COVID-19. The CDR3 DNA reads as TGTGCCAGTAGCCCTGGACAGGGAAGGAGCGAAAAACTGTTTTTT. Protein product: CASSPGQGRSEKLFF.